One sample yielded the 21 T cell receptor beta chains listed below, sequenced in a study of somatic mutations in cytotoxic T cells in rheumatoid arthritis. The table came from immunoSEQ multiplex PCR; TCRdb's copy has only in-frame clones and leaves some out. The sample includes about 5,600 clones, roughly 80% of them seen just once. The sequenced sample was CD8+ T cells sorted from blood. These receptor sequences come from an adult with rheumatoid arthritis.

V usage is TRBV19 and J usage is TRBJ1-1; 8 bases are a match to TRBD1. The CDR3 covers 14 residues. CDR1 is LNHDA, CDR2 SQIVND, per germline (reference sequence). J lost 1 base, V lost 7 bases, and 5 bases had no gene match. For the CDR3, the DNA is TGTGCCAGTAACTGGGGGACAGGGAACACTGAAGCTTTCTTT. This codes for CASNWGTGNTEAFF. The full variable domain, with the rest looked up from reference TRBV19 and TRBJ1-1, is DGGITQSPKYLFRKEGQNVTLSCEQNLNHDAMYWYRQDPGQGLRLIYYSQIVNDFQKGDIAEGYSVSREKKESFPLTVTSAQKNPTAFYLCASNWGTGNTEAFFGQGTRLTVV.

The CDR3 sequence: CASSYYPGQSYEAFF. CDR3 coding DNA: TGTGCCAGCAGTTACTATCCGGGACAGTCCTACGAAGCTTTCTTT. The chain links TRBV6-5 to TRBJ1-1; 7 bases match TRBD1. The J segment lost 8 bases and the V segment lost 1 base, leaving 10 bases of the junction unmatched. This CDR3 contains 15 residues. Germline CDR1 and CDR2: MNHEY and SVGAGI.

The chain links TRBV27 to TRBJ2-7, with 7 positions matching TRBD2. V dropped 5 bases and J dropped 3; count of bases not matched to a gene: 4. The germline V gene encodes CDR1 MNHEY and CDR2 SMNVEV (reference sequence). The CDR3 extends over 13 amino acids. DNA of the CDR3: TGTGCCAGCAGTCTCCCGGGGGGCTACGAGCAGTACTTC. Translated: CASSLPGGYEQYF.

The V call is TRBV30, the J call TRBJ2-1, with TRBD1 as a possible D gene (5 bases). This CDR3 is 14 amino acids long. CDR1 is GTSNPN and CDR2 is SVGIG in the germline V gene (reference sequence). V was trimmed by 5 bases and J by 5 bases, leaving 16 bases between them. CDR3 bases: TGTGCCTGGTGTTGTTTAATAGGGGACAATGAGCAGTTCTTC. This gives the protein CAWCCLIGDNEQFF.

The rearrangement links TRBV5-1 to TRBJ2-2, with D maybe TRBD1 (6 bases). The CDR3 is 15 amino acids. V was trimmed by 0 bases and J by 5 bases, leaving 11 bases between them. Looked up from germline, CDR1 is SGHRS and CDR2 is YFSETQ. CDR3 protein: CASSLGTAATGELFF. For the CDR3, the DNA is TGCGCCAGCAGCTTGGGGACAGCCGCTACCGGGGAGCTGTTTTTT.

The chain has TRBV7-3 and TRBJ2-1; D is unclear. Germline lookup yields CDR1 SGHTA and CDR2 FQGTGA. Trimming took 5 bases from V and 5 from J, leaving 25 bases between them. The CDR3 has 18 amino acids. CDR3 protein: CASSIQTNKINPNNEQFF. CDR3 nucleotides: TGTGCCAGCAGCATACAAACCAACAAGATAAACCCCAACAATGAGCAGTTCTTC.

J is TRBJ1-5 and V is TRBV7-9; no firm D call. This CDR3 comprises 14 residues. The V end was cut by 6 bases, the J end by 0 bases, with 9 bases between. Germline lookup yields CDR1 SEHNR and CDR2 FQNEAQ (reference sequence). CDR3 loop: CASSTGDSNQPQHF. The CDR3 DNA follows: TGTGCCAGCAGTACCGGGGATAGCAATCAGCCCCAGCATTTT.

This chain links TRBV5-8 with TRBJ1-2, with D perhaps TRBD1 (6 bases). The CDR3 sequence is 14 residues long. The germline V gene has CDR1 SGHTS and CDR2 YDEGEE. The V end lost 3 bases, the J end lost 9 bases, and 18 bases lay between the germline ends. CDR3 sequence (DNA): TGTGCCAGCAGCTGGGGACAAGGGATGCCCAGCTACACCTTC. Its protein product is CASSWGQGMPSYTF. The variable domain in full, completed from reference TRBV5-8 and TRBJ1-2, reads EAGVTQSPTHLIKTRGQQATLRCSPISGHTSVYWYQQALGLGLQFLLWYDEGEERNRGNFPPRFSGRQFPNYSSELNVNALELEDSALYLCASSWGQGMPSYTFGSGTRLTVV.

The chain uses TRBV7-9 and TRBJ1-2; D possibly corresponds to TRBD1 (5 bases). V was pared by 7 bases and J by 8 bases, with 17 bases between. Germline CDR1 SEHNR, CDR2 FQNEAQ (reference sequence). This CDR3 contains 13 residues. CDR3: CASTSARGKGYTF. The DNA of the CDR3 is TGTGCCAGCACCTCCGCACGGGGCAAAGGCTACACCTTC.

V is TRBV7-9 and J is TRBJ2-1; D call uncertain. V was pared by 0 bases and J by 0 bases, with 6 bases between. CDR1 and CDR2 (germline): SEHNR, FQNEAQ (reference sequence). The CDR3 is 15 amino acids. The CDR3 here is CASSLALSSYNEQFF. The CDR3 DNA reads TGTGCCAGCAGCTTAGCGTTAAGCTCCTACAATGAGCAGTTCTTC. Using reference TRBV7-9 and TRBJ2-1 for the parts outside the CDR3, the full variable domain is DTGVSQNPRHKITKRGQNVTFRCDPISEHNRLYWYRQTLGQGPEFLTYFQNEAQLEKSRLLSDRFSAERPKGSFSTLEIQRTEQGDSAMYLCASSLALSSYNEQFFGPGTRLTVL.

This chain connects TRBV7-3 to TRBJ1-1; tentatively, D is TRBD1 (6 bases). Germline CDR1 and CDR2: SGHTA and FQGTGA. The CDR3 runs to 14 residues. V gave up 4 bases and J gave up 5 bases, with 14 bases separating them. DNA of the CDR3: TGTGCCAGCAGCTCAACTACAGGGAGTACTGAAGCTTTCTTT. Amino acids: CASSSTTGSTEAFF.

The chain employs TRBV5-1 and TRBJ1-2; the D gene is possibly TRBD1 (5 bases). There are 14 residues in the CDR3. CDR1 and CDR2 from the germline V gene are SGHRS and YFSETQ. With 4 bases removed from V and 0 bases from J, the gap between germline ends came to 10 bases. The CDR3 region is CASSGDPTNYGYTF. As DNA, the CDR3 is TGCGCCAGCAGCGGGGACCCTACTAACTATGGCTACACCTTC.

J is TRBJ2-7 and V is TRBV7-9, with no clear D. Germline CDR1 and CDR2: SEHNR and FQNEAQ (reference sequence). CDR3 size: 13 residues. Trimming took 3 bases from V and 0 from J, leaving 6 bases between them. As DNA, the CDR3 is TGTGCCAGCAGCTTCCCCATCTCCTACGAGCAGTACTTC. Its translation is CASSFPISYEQYF.

This clone showed up just a few times. The chain combines TRBV28 with TRBJ2-7, with D perhaps TRBD2 (5 bases). Per germline, CDR1 MDHEN and CDR2 SYDVKM. Between the trimmed V and J ends, which lost 6 bases and 4 bases, there was a span of 10 bases. The CDR3 contains 12 residues. The CDR3 bases are TGTGCCAGCAGGGGGTCGGGGTACGAGCAGTACTTC. Encoded protein: CASRGSGYEQYF.

The rearrangement links TRBV4-3 to TRBJ2-1; 10 nucleotides align to TRBD2. J lost 0 bases, V lost 0 bases, and 8 bases had no gene match. CDR1 is LGHNA, CDR2 YSLEER, per germline. CDR3 size: 19 residues. The CDR3: CASSQEFGTSVGSYNEQFF. Here the CDR3 DNA reads TGCGCCAGCAGCCAAGAATTCGGGACTAGCGTGGGCTCCTACAATGAGCAGTTCTTC.

CDR3 sequence (DNA): TGTGCCAGCAGCTCCCGGGGGGGTAATTTCTACGAGCAGTACTTC. Protein: CASSSRGGNFYEQYF. The rearrangement uses TRBV13 and TRBJ2-7, with TRBD2 identical over 8 bases. Germline V lookup: CDR1 PRHDT, CDR2 FYEKMQ (reference sequence). Losses at the gene ends were 4 bases for V and 3 bases for J; bases not matched to a gene: 8. The length of the CDR3 is 15 residues. The full variable domain, completed using reference TRBV13 and TRBJ2-7, is AAGVIQSPRHLIKEKRETATLKCYPIPRHDTVYWYQQGPGQDPQFLISFYEKMQSDKGSIPDRFSAQQFSDYHSELNMSSLELGDSALYFCASSSRGGNFYEQYFGPGTRLTVT.

This clone was found once. The chain joins TRBV6-6 to TRBJ2-2; the D is unclear. CDR1 MNHNY and CDR2 SVGAGI come from the germline V gene (reference sequence). Trimming removed 5 bases at V and 0 bases at J, with 13 bases between. This CDR3 is built from 16 residues. This CDR3 reads CASSPQAFPNTGELFF. The CDR3 nucleotides read TGTGCCAGCAGTCCCCAGGCGTTTCCGAACACCGGGGAGCTGTTTTTT.

The V gene is TRBV5-5, the J gene TRBJ1-5; D possibly corresponds to TRBD1 (6 bases). Germline V gene sequence: CDR1 SGHKS, CDR2 YYEKEE (reference sequence). Trimming pared 4 bases from V and 6 bases from J, leaving 17 bases between. The length of the CDR3 is 15 residues. CDR3 amino acids: CASSVGGLGSQPQHF. The CDR3, as DNA: TGTGCCAGCAGCGTAGGGGGTTTGGGCAGTCAGCCCCAGCATTTT.

V usage is TRBV14 and J usage is TRBJ2-1; D call uncertain. CDR1 is SGHDN, CDR2 FVKESK, per germline. Trimming took off 5 bases at V and 2 bases at J, with 13 bases between the two ends. The CDR3 extends over 15 amino acids. The CDR3 bases are TGTGCCAGCAGCTCGACTCTAGGCGCCTACAATGAGCAGTTCTTC. Amino acids: CASSSTLGAYNEQFF. Using reference TRBV14 and TRBJ2-1 for the parts outside the CDR3, the full variable domain is EAGVTQFPSHSVIEKGQTVTLRCDPISGHDNLYWYRRVMGKEIKFLLHFVKESKQDESGMPNNRFLAERTGGTYSTLKVQPAELEDSGVYFCASSSTLGAYNEQFFGPGTRLTVL.

The V and J genes are TRBV19 and TRBJ2-1; D is possibly TRBD1 (5 bases). Germline assignment: CDR1 LNHDA and CDR2 SQIVND (reference sequence). The CDR3 runs 16 residues. V dropped 0 bases and J dropped 6 bases, with 15 bases sitting between them. CDR3 sequence: CASSIDGRVGRNEQFF. In DNA form, the CDR3 reads TGTGCCAGTAGTATAGATGGCAGGGTTGGTCGCAATGAGCAGTTCTTC.

The genes are TRBV25-1 and TRBJ2-1; D is tentatively TRBD1 or TRBD2 (6 bases each). The CDR3 runs to 12 residues. The germline V gene has CDR1 MGHDK and CDR2 SYGVNS. The V end lost 1 base, the J end lost 13 bases, and 11 bases lay between the germline ends. CDR3 nucleotide sequence: TGTGCCAGCAGTGAATTTGAGGGGGGCCAGTTCTTC. It codes for CASSEFEGGQFF.